These 28 T cell receptor beta chains were sequenced from one sample in a study of graft-versus-host responses after intestinal transplantation. Clones were read by immunoSEQ multiplex PCR, and TCRdb kept only the in-frame ones, dropping some. The sample lists around 100,000 clones; roughly nine tenths were seen once. Their antigens are not known. The sample in question was unstimulated CD4+ T cells sorted from spleen or lymph node cells, obtained before transplant. The source is a human donor who was the organ donor for an intestinal transplant.

This clone was observed once. The genes are TRBV2 and TRBJ2-1, with a tentative D call TRBD2 (7 bases). Germline V lookup: CDR1 SNHLY, CDR2 FYNNEI. Trimming removed 10 bases at V and 4 bases at J, with 14 bases between. There are 13 residues in the CDR3. CDR3 sequence reads: CAIEGGGYNEQFF. The CDR3 DNA reads as TGTGCCATAGAGGGGGGGGGTTACAATGAGCAGTTCTTC.

The chain joins TRBV7-9 to TRBJ2-7; D is perhaps TRBD1 (6 bases). This CDR3 comprises 16 residues. V gave up 6 bases and J gave up 1 base, with 19 bases separating them. The germline V gene has CDR1 SEHNR and CDR2 FQNEAQ (reference sequence). In DNA form, the CDR3 reads TGTGCCAGCAGTTTTTTCGCCCTGGGGGCGTCCTACGAGCAGTACTTC. It specifies CASSFFALGASYEQYF.

The chain is built from TRBV9 and TRBJ2-3; possibly TRBD2 for D (5 bases). V lost 0 bases to trimming and J lost 6 bases, with 11 bases between them. CDR1 and CDR2 (germline): SGDLS, YYNGEE. The CDR3 length is 14 residues. The CDR3 here is CASSVGSVLDTQYF. The DNA of the CDR3 is TGTGCCAGCAGCGTAGGTAGCGTTCTGGATACGCAGTATTTT.

This CDR3 reads CASRSIAGRRDTQYF. The CDR3 DNA follows: TGTGCCAGCAGATCCATAGCGGGAAGGAGGGATACGCAGTATTTT. The V call is TRBV7-8, the J call TRBJ2-3, with 8 nucleotides matching TRBD2. The CDR3 has 15 amino acids. Germline V gene sequence: CDR1 SGHVS, CDR2 FQNEAQ. V was pared by 6 bases and J by 6 bases, with 11 bases of the junction left unmatched.

This clone was detected only once. V usage is TRBV7-3 and J usage is TRBJ2-3, with 8 bases that match TRBD2. V was clipped by 3 bases and J by 3 bases; unmatched bases: 2. Germline-derived CDR1 and CDR2 are SGHTA and FQGTGA. The CDR3 runs 14 residues. CDR3 nucleotide sequence: TGTGCCAGCAGCTTCGGACTAGCAACAGATACGCAGTATTTT. Residues: CASSFGLATDTQYF.

V gene TRBV27 combines with J gene TRBJ2-5; TRBD2 matches 8 bases. The tail of the sequence fits TRBJ2-7 better, so the J call may be wrong. The germline CDR1 and CDR2 sequences are MNHEY and SMNVEV (reference sequence). The length of the CDR3 is 15 residues. This CDR3 is CASSSSGGVPYEQYF. In nucleotides, the CDR3 is TGTGCCAGCAGTTCGTCGGGGGGGGTGCCCTACGAGCAGTACTTC.

The chain combines TRBV6-1 with TRBJ1-5, with D hard to call. The germline V gene encodes CDR1 MNHNS and CDR2 SASEGT. The CDR3 consists of 13 residues. V was clipped by 4 bases and J by 7 bases, with 11 bases between them. For the CDR3, the DNA is TGTGCCAGCAGTGTTGACCCGCGGCAGCCCCAGCATTTT. This sequence encodes CASSVDPRQPQHF.

This clone occurred a few times. Other DNA sequences in this specimen translate into the identical CDR3. The V gene is TRBV10-3, the J gene TRBJ1-6, with 9 bases fitting TRBD1. V shed 5 bases, J shed 6 bases, and the junction held 2 bases outside the gene matches. The CDR3 has 14 residues. Germline V gene data show CDR1 as ENHRY and CDR2 as SYGVKD. CDR3 in amino acids: CAISRDRVNSPLHF. The DNA for the CDR3 is TGTGCCATCAGTCGGGACAGGGTTAATTCACCCCTCCACTTT.

This chain joins TRBV5-1 and TRBJ2-2, with D maybe TRBD2 (5 bases). CDR1 and CDR2 (germline): SGHRS, YFSETQ. V was pared by 2 bases and J by 4 bases, with 15 bases between. This CDR3 region has 16 residues. Written as DNA, the CDR3 is TGCGCCAGCAGCTTAACTAGTTATCGGGTCACCGGGGAGCTGTTTTTT. Its translation is CASSLTSYRVTGELFF.

The chain carries TRBV7-3 and TRBJ2-1; 8 bases are shared with TRBD2. From germline, CDR1 is SGHTA and CDR2 FQGTGA. The CDR3 has 17 residues. The J segment lost 0 bases and the V segment lost 5 bases, leaving 9 bases of the junction unmatched. The CDR3 region is CASSPKPGLGSYNEQFF. The CDR3 region has the DNA TGTGCCAGCAGCCCTAAACCGGGACTAGGCTCCTACAATGAGCAGTTCTTC. The variable domain in full, with the rest retrieved from reference TRBV7-3 and TRBJ2-1, is GAGVSQTPSNKVTEKGKYVELRCDPISGHTALYWYRQSLGQGPEFLIYFQGTGAADDSGLPNDRFFAVRPEGSVSTLKIQRTERGDSAVYLCASSPKPGLGSYNEQFFGPGTRLTVL.

The rearrangement links TRBV4-1 to TRBJ2-3, with 9 bases matching TRBD2. V dropped 3 bases and J dropped 1; count of bases not matched to a gene: 2. The CDR3 is 15 amino acids. Looked up from germline, CDR1 is MGHRA and CDR2 is YSYEKL. CDR3 nucleotide sequence: TGCGCCAGCAGCCATATAGCGGGGGGCACAGATACGCAGTATTTT. As protein: CASSHIAGGTDTQYF.

J is TRBJ1-1 and V is TRBV4-2; TRBD1 matches at 7 bases. The CDR3 runs to 14 residues. Germline CDR1 is LGHNA and CDR2 is YNFKEQ. The V segment lost 4 bases and the J segment 6 bases; nucleotides outside the gene matches: 8. CDR3 in amino acids: CASSRTDREAEAFF. CDR3 DNA: TGTGCCAGCAGCCGGACCGACAGGGAAGCTGAAGCTTTCTTT.

The chain employs TRBV11-1 and TRBJ2-2; 7 bases map to TRBD1. This CDR3 region has 17 residues. CDR1 is SGHAT and CDR2 is FQDESV in the germline V gene (reference sequence). Losses at the gene ends were 4 bases for V and 7 bases for J; bases not matched to a gene: 15. Written as DNA, the CDR3 is TGTGCCAGCAGCTCCTCGTGGGCAGGGGGTGTAGGCGGGGAGCTGTTTTTT. Its translation: CASSSSWAGGVGGELFF.

The chain uses TRBV28 and TRBJ1-1; D not resolved. CDR3 size: 12 residues. V lost 5 bases and J 6 bases, leaving 10 bases between the germline ends. The germline gives CDR1 MDHEN, CDR2 SYDVKM. The chain's CDR3 is CASSRQTPEAFF. The CDR3 DNA is TGTGCCAGCAGTAGGCAGACTCCTGAAGCTTTCTTT.

V usage is TRBV11-2 and J usage is TRBJ2-1; perhaps TRBD1 as D (6 bases). CDR1 is SGHAT and CDR2 is FQNNGV in the germline V gene. Trimming stripped 0 bases from V and 9 bases from J, with 18 bases between. CDR3 size: 16 residues. The CDR3 DNA is TGTGCCAGCAGCTTAGAGGGGGCTAGGGTTTTCGGTGAGCAGTTCTTC. Protein sequence: CASSLEGARVFGEQFF.

This clone was detected only once. The gene calls are TRBV11-2 and TRBJ1-1; the match to TRBD1 covers 7 bases. This CDR3 is 17 amino acids long. Germline CDR1 and CDR2: SGHAT and FQNNGV. The ends lost 0 bases at V and 1 base at J; junction bases unmatched: 8. CDR3 protein: CASSLDLQTGRNTEAFF. The CDR3 nucleotides read TGTGCCAGCAGCTTAGATCTTCAGACAGGGAGGAACACTGAAGCTTTCTTT.

This chain connects TRBV7-9 to TRBJ1-5; 8 bases map to TRBD1. With V trimmed by 5 bases and J by 4 bases, 10 bases remained unmatched. The CDR3 has 16 residues. Germline assignment: CDR1 SEHNR and CDR2 FQNEAQ (reference sequence). The CDR3 sequence is CASSKGGTGLNQPQHF. Written as DNA, the CDR3 is TGTGCCAGCAGCAAAGGAGGGACAGGACTAAATCAGCCCCAGCATTTT.

The J gene is TRBJ2-7, the V gene TRBV4-2; 13 nucleotides align to TRBD2. The V gene's germline CDR1 is LGHNA and CDR2 YNFKEQ. CDR3 length equals 16 residues. After removal of 4 bases from V and 2 bases from J, the junction contained 5 bases not matched to a gene. The CDR3 DNA reads TGTGCCAGCAGCCGCGGGACTAGCGGGAAGACCTACGAGCAGTACTTC. Amino acids: CASSRGTSGKTYEQYF.

The chain carries TRBV30 and TRBJ1-5; no firm D call. The length of the CDR3 is 13 residues. V was pared by 5 bases and J by 1 base, with 9 bases between. Germline CDR1 and CDR2: GTSNPN and SVGIG (reference sequence). The CDR3 here is CAWASGSNQPQHF. DNA for the CDR3: TGTGCCTGGGCTAGTGGAAGCAATCAGCCCCAGCATTTT.

This clone occurred a few times. The V gene is TRBV10-3, the J gene TRBJ2-7; no firm D call. This CDR3 has 13 amino acids. V shed 11 bases and J shed 0 bases, with 14 bases lying between them. Looked up from germline, CDR1 is ENHRY and CDR2 is SYGVKD. DNA for the CDR3: TGTGCCGCACAAGATTGGGCCTCCTACGAGCAGTACTTC. Translation gives CAAQDWASYEQYF.

The chain employs TRBV5-1 and TRBJ2-5; 7 bases match TRBD1. Trimming at V came to 3 bases and at J to 3 bases, leaving 2 bases not matched to a gene. The CDR3 covers 13 residues. In germline, CDR1 is SGHRS, CDR2 YFSETQ. As DNA, the CDR3 is TGCGCCAGCAGCTCCGGGACAGAAGAGACCCAGTACTTC. The encoded protein is CASSSGTEETQYF.

The V gene is TRBV11-3, the J gene TRBJ2-1, with TRBD2 matching over 9 bases. The CDR3 runs to 16 residues. Looked up from germline, CDR1 is SGHNT and CDR2 is YENEEA. V lost 2 bases and J lost 4; bases outside the gene matches: 6. Here the CDR3 reads CASSLRAGGPYNEQFF. The DNA for the CDR3 is TGTGCCAGCAGCTTAAGAGCGGGGGGACCATACAATGAGCAGTTCTTC.

This CDR3 reads CATSRTPGLAGETQYF. CDR3 sequence (DNA): TGTGCCACCAGCAGAACCCCGGGACTAGCGGGGGAGACCCAGTACTTC. The V and J genes are TRBV15 and TRBJ2-5, with 13 bases identical to TRBD2. Germline lookup yields CDR1 LNHNV and CDR2 YYDKDF (reference sequence). The CDR3 consists of 16 residues. V gave up 2 bases and J gave up 5 bases; unmatched junction bases: 5. Supplemented by reference TRBV15 and TRBJ2-5, the full variable domain reads DAMVIQNPRYQVTQFGKPVTLSCSQTLNHNVMYWYQQKSSQAPKLLFHYYDKDFNNEADTPDNFQSRRPNTSFCFLDIRSPGLGDTAMYLCATSRTPGLAGETQYFGPGTRLLVL.

The chain recombines TRBV7-9 with TRBJ2-3; perhaps TRBD1 as D (5 bases). V was cut by 6 bases and J by 1 base, with 17 bases left in between. The CDR3 runs to 16 residues. Germline CDR1 SEHNR, CDR2 FQNEAQ (reference sequence). CDR3 sequence reads: CASSSTGPIGTDTQYF. The CDR3 DNA is TGTGCCAGCAGTTCTACAGGACCCATCGGCACAGATACGCAGTATTTT. Combining the CDR3 with reference TRBV7-9 and TRBJ2-3 gives the whole variable domain DTGVSQNPRHKITKRGQNVTFRCDPISEHNRLYWYRQTLGQGPEFLTYFQNEAQLEKSRLLSDRFSAERPKGSFSTLEIQRTEQGDSAMYLCASSSTGPIGTDTQYFGPGTRLTVL.

V gene TRBV6-1 combines with J gene TRBJ2-7, with 10 bases lining up with TRBD2. CDR1 is MNHNS and CDR2 is SASEGT in the germline V gene. The CDR3 runs to 15 residues. The ends lost 7 bases at V and 3 bases at J; junction bases unmatched: 9. DNA of the CDR3: TGTGCCAGCATCCCGAGCACTAGCGGGGACTACGAGCAGTACTTC. Its translation: CASIPSTSGDYEQYF.

The rearrangement links TRBV7-2 to TRBJ2-1; 9 bases are shared with TRBD1. Looked up from germline, CDR1 is SGHTA and CDR2 is FQGNSA. V lost 5 bases to trimming and J lost 8 bases; unmatched junction nucleotides: 10. This CDR3 has 15 residues. CDR3 loop: CASSPDRGRPHEQFF. CDR3 bases: TGTGCCAGCAGCCCCGACAGGGGGAGGCCCCATGAGCAGTTCTTC.

The genes are TRBV18 and TRBJ1-5, with D hard to call. The V end lost 2 bases, the J end lost 0 bases, and 8 bases lay between the germline ends. There are 15 residues in the CDR3. Germline V gene lookup returns CDR1 KGHSH and CDR2 LQKENI. The CDR3 DNA follows: TGTGCCAGCTCACCATCGCAGAATAGCAATCAGCCCCAGCATTTT. It specifies CASSPSQNSNQPQHF.

The chain carries TRBV11-2 and TRBJ1-1; 9 nucleotides align to TRBD1. The V gene's germline CDR1 is SGHAT and CDR2 FQNNGV. V gave up 5 bases and J gave up 0 bases; unmatched junction bases: 4. The CDR3 is made up of 15 amino acids. The CDR3 is CASSLRQGVNTEAFF. CDR3 in DNA: TGTGCCAGCAGCCTGAGACAGGGGGTGAACACTGAAGCTTTCTTT.